This TCR beta chain appears in the sequencing data of a study of blood T cell repertoires in COVID-19. As for the study in general: T cells, B-cell-depleted T cells, or PBMCs provided the cDNA or gDNA that served as material.

CDR1 and CDR2 (germline): SGHRS, YFSETQ. The CDR3 spans 15 residues. J gave up 4 bases and V 3 bases, and 5 bases lay outside the gene matches. The data were produced by immunoSEQ multiplex PCR, yet TCRdb's version contains in-frame clones alone and is incomplete. Found here are approximately 240,000 clones, roughly 80% of them singletons; the top ten hold 3%. The clonotype was recovered from a woman under 40 who had recovered from COVID-19. Material: peripheral blood. This chain links TRBV5-1 with TRBJ2-2, with 8 bases identical to TRBD1. The CDR3 bases are TGCGCCAGCAGCTGGGGACAGGCGGGCACCGGGGAGCTGTTTTTT. Encoded protein: CASSWGQAGTGELFF. Filled out from reference TRBV5-1 and TRBJ2-2, the complete variable domain reads KAGVTQTPRYLIKTRGQQVTLSCSPISGHRSVSWYQQTPGQGLQFLFEYFSETQRNKGNFPGRFSGRQFSNSRSEMNVSTLELGDSALYLCASSWGQAGTGELFFGEGSRLTVL.